The next 2 T cell receptor beta chains were all read from a single sample in a study of T cells in women clearing cervical HPV infection. Method: immunoSEQ multiplex PCR; TCRdb's copy keeps in-frame clones and lacks some. The repertoire table contains about 32,000 clones. Sequencing was carried out using blood buffy coat. The receptors derive from a woman between 18 and 70 years old with a cervical HPV16 infection that either progressed to CIN3+ or cleared (not recorded which).

Notes on this clone: Coverage ceases 3 residues before the CDR3 finishes, and the germline J gene fills in the end. This rearrangement joins TRBV18 to TRBJ2-5, with 11 bases that match TRBD2. Trimming removed 8 bases from V and 3 bases from J; junction bases left unmatched: 14. Germline CDR1 KGHSH, CDR2 LQKENI. This CDR3 spans 17 amino acids. The part of the CDR3 DNA that was read is TGTGCCAGCGCACGGCCCTCTCTAGCGGGGGGAAAAGAGACC. Residues: CASARPSLAGGKET. The CDR3 in its entirety is CASARPSLAGGKETQYF.

The CDR3: CASSPITLQPNTEAFF. CDR3 bases read: TGTGCCAGCTCACCAATTACGCTACAGCCGAACACTGAA. J is TRBJ1-1 and V is TRBV18; D not certain. With the read ending 3 residues before the CDR3 end, the germline J gene is used to fill in that end. The CDR3 has 16 residues. From germline, CDR1 is KGHSH and CDR2 LQKENI. V was shortened by 2 bases and J by 1 base, with 14 bases between the two germline ends.